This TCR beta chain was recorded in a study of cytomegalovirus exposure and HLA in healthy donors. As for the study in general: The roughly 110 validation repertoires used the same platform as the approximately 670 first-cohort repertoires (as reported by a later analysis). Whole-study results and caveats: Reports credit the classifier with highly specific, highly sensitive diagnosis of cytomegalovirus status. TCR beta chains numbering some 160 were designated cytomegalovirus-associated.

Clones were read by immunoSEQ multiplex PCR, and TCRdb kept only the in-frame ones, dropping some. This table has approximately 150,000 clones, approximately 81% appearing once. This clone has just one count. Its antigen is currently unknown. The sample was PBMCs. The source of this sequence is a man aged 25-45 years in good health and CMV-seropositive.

The CDR3 spells CASSPIAGEAGELFF. CDR3 DNA sequence: TGCGCCAGCAGTCCTATAGCGGGGGAGGCCGGGGAGCTGTTTTTT. The V gene is TRBV5-1, the J gene TRBJ2-2, with TRBD2 matching over 9 bases. CDR1 and CDR2 from the germline V gene are SGHRS and YFSETQ. J was trimmed by 6 bases and V by 5 bases; bases with no gene match: 8. The CDR3 consists of 15 residues.